A selection of T cell receptor beta chains follows, all from one sample in a study of T-cell memory formation after mild COVID-19. Using its own MiXCR run on the 5' RACE reads, TCRdb lists one record per CDR3 protein. The profile covers under 300,000 distinct CDR3 sequences, with around 8% appearing a single time and 20% to 25% taken by the ten largest. Sequenced sample: PBMCs or a T cell subset sorted from them (not recorded which). Receptor source: a man aged 18 to 30 who had mild COVID-19 (a few samples of this study predate the infection). Cell type and time point are not known. The CDR3 runs from the conserved cysteine through the conserved F or W. The D gene is left open where the match is weak. The size entry is marked missing in some rows and otherwise reads once, few, many or a size class.

V: TRBV7-2
J: TRBJ2-3
D: TRBD2
size: few
length: 18
CDR3: CASSLETSGGALTDTQYF
DNA: TGTGCCAGCAGCTTGGAGACTAGCGGGGGGGCCTTGACAGATACGCAGTATTTT

V: TRBV12-3/TRBV12-4
J: TRBJ1-2
D: -
size: -
length: 14
CDR3: CASREGGRDYGYTF
DNA: TGTGCCAGCAGGGAGGGGGGGCGCGACTATGGCTACACCTTC

V: TRBV4-1
J: TRBJ2-7
D: -
size: -
length: 16
CDR3: CASSPPPGTGAYEQYF
DNA: TGCGCCAGCAGCCCTCCTCCCGGGACGGGAGCCTACGAGCAGTACTTC

V: TRBV25-1
J: TRBJ2-5
D: TRBD1
size: few
length: 15
CDR3: CASSGAGTGGETQYF
DNA: TGTGCCAGCAGTGGTGCCGGGACAGGGGGCGAGACCCAGTACTTC

V: TRBV27
J: TRBJ1-5
D: TRBD1
size: -
length: 15
CDR3: CASSFVPGGTQPQHF
DNA: TGTGCCAGCAGTTTTGTGCCAGGGGGTACACAGCCCCAGCATTTT

V: TRBV7-2
J: TRBJ2-7
D: -
size: -
length: 15
CDR3: CASSSSGGETYEQYF
DNA: TGTGCCAGCAGCTCCTCCGGTGGAGAAACCTACGAGCAGTACTTC

V: TRBV12-3/TRBV12-4
J: TRBJ2-3
D: -
size: -
length: 14
CDR3: CASSSWGGQDTQYF
DNA: TGTGCCAGCAGTTCGTGGGGGGGCCAAGATACGCAGTATTTT

V: TRBV4-3
J: TRBJ1-2
D: TRBD1
size: few
length: 13
CDR3: CASSLDRTYGYTF
DNA: TGCGCCAGCAGCCTGGACAGGACCTATGGCTACACCTTC

V: TRBV11-2
J: TRBJ2-2
D: -
size: many
length: 16
CDR3: CASSLRVLANTGELFF
DNA: TGTGCCAGCAGCTTAAGGGTACTAGCTAACACCGGGGAGCTGTTTTTT

V: TRBV4-3
J: TRBJ2-3
D: -
size: many
length: 16
CDR3: CASSQGAWEQTDTQYF
DNA: TGCGCCAGCAGCCAAGGGGCGTGGGAGCAAACAGATACGCAGTATTTT

V: TRBV5-5
J: TRBJ1-5
D: TRBD1
size: few
length: 14
CDR3: CASSPGQGQQPQHF
DNA: TGTGCCAGCAGCCCGGGACAGGGCCAACAGCCCCAGCATTTT

V: TRBV5-1
J: TRBJ1-1
D: -
size: few
length: 15
CDR3: CASSLINPVNTEAFF
DNA: TGCGCCAGCAGCCTTATAAACCCTGTGAACACTGAAGCTTTCTTT

V: TRBV7-6
J: TRBJ2-3
D: -
size: many
length: 16
CDR3: CASSQTGRGATDTQYF
DNA: TGTGCCAGCAGTCAAACGGGACGAGGGGCGACAGATACGCAGTATTTT

V: TRBV20-1
J: TRBJ1-2
D: TRBD1
size: few
length: 15
CDR3: CSARDRDRGTYGYTF
DNA: TGCAGTGCTAGAGACCGGGACAGGGGCACCTATGGCTACACCTTC

V: TRBV29-1
J: TRBJ1-6
D: TRBD1
size: few
length: 13
CDR3: CSAGDSPNSPLHF
DNA: TGCAGCGCCGGGGACAGCCCTAATTCACCCCTCCACTTT

V: TRBV7-6
J: TRBJ2-5
D: TRBD2
size: few
length: 18
CDR3: CASSLEVAGGPIGETQYF
DNA: TGTGCCAGCAGCTTAGAAGTAGCGGGGGGGCCAATTGGAGAGACCCAGTACTTC

V: TRBV29-1
J: TRBJ2-5
D: TRBD2
size: many
length: 14
CDR3: CSVGSQRGIETQYF
DNA: TGCAGCGTGGGGAGCCAGCGGGGGATAGAGACCCAGTACTTC

V: TRBV25-1
J: TRBJ2-3
D: TRBD2
size: few
length: 16
CDR3: CASSEGRGGFADTQYF
DNA: TGTGCCAGCAGTGAAGGACGGGGGGGCTTCGCAGATACGCAGTATTTT

V: TRBV10-3
J: TRBJ2-5
D: -
size: -
length: 17
CDR3: CAISESNLAFPQETQYF
DNA: TGTGCCATCAGTGAGTCGAATCTGGCCTTTCCTCAAGAGACCCAGTACTTC

V: TRBV16
J: TRBJ2-1
D: -
size: few
length: 12
CDR3: CASGLGGPEQFF
DNA: TGTGCCAGCGGCCTCGGGGGGCCTGAGCAGTTCTTC

V: TRBV12-3/TRBV12-4
J: TRBJ2-2
D: -
size: -
length: 16
CDR3: CASSSYRASNTGELFF
DNA: TGTGCCAGCAGTTCATACAGGGCATCGAACACCGGGGAGCTGTTTTTT

V: TRBV4-2
J: TRBJ2-3
D: -
size: -
length: 16
CDR3: CASSQANRGRGDTQYF
DNA: TGTGCCAGCAGCCAAGCCAACAGGGGGAGGGGAGATACGCAGTATTTT

V: TRBV7-2
J: TRBJ2-7
D: -
size: many
length: 14
CDR3: CASSPTNMGVEQYF
DNA: TGTGCCAGCAGCCCTACCAACATGGGGGTCGAGCAGTACTTC

V: TRBV20-1
J: TRBJ2-7
D: -
size: many
length: 14
CDR3: CSAREEGQRYEQYF
DNA: TGCAGTGCTAGAGAGGAGGGACAGCGCTACGAGCAGTACTTC

V: TRBV4-1
J: TRBJ2-7
D: TRBD2
size: many
length: 15
CDR3: CASSPTSGYSYEQYF
DNA: TGCGCCAGCAGCCCGACTAGCGGATACTCCTACGAGCAGTACTTC

V: TRBV12-3/TRBV12-4
J: TRBJ1-1
D: -
size: few
length: 13
CDR3: CASVSRENTEAFF
DNA: TGTGCCAGCGTTTCCAGGGAAAACACTGAAGCTTTCTTT

V: TRBV5-5
J: TRBJ2-1
D: -
size: many
length: 15
CDR3: CASSLAPGAYNEQFF
DNA: TGTGCCAGCAGCTTGGCCCCGGGTGCCTACAATGAGCAGTTCTTC

V: TRBV27
J: TRBJ2-7
D: TRBD2
size: -
length: 17
CDR3: CASSSPGLAGGPSEQYF
DNA: TGTGCCAGCAGTAGTCCGGGACTAGCGGGGGGGCCGTCCGAGCAGTACTTC

V: TRBV7-9
J: TRBJ2-7
D: -
size: -
length: 15
CDR3: CASSLIGRLNYEQYF
DNA: TGTGCCAGCAGCTTAATTGGACGCCTGAACTACGAGCAGTACTTC

V: TRBV5-1
J: TRBJ2-4
D: -
size: few
length: 16
CDR3: CASSLAMGLAKNIQYF
DNA: TGCGCCAGCAGCTTGGCCATGGGACTAGCCAAAAACATTCAGTACTTC

V: TRBV7-9
J: TRBJ2-7
D: TRBD1
size: many
length: 15
CDR3: CASSLGTGKGFEQYF
DNA: TGTGCCAGCAGCTTAGGGACAGGGAAGGGATTCGAGCAGTACTTC

V: TRBV7-9
J: TRBJ1-2
D: TRBD1
size: -
length: 15
CDR3: CASSFEGTGIFGYNF
DNA: TGTGCCAGCAGCTTTGAAGGGACAGGGATTTTCGGCTACAACTTC

V: TRBV7-2
J: TRBJ2-7
D: -
size: -
length: 13
CDR3: CASSVDRFHEQYF
DNA: TGTGCCAGCAGCGTCGACAGGTTCCACGAGCAGTACTTC

V: TRBV4-3
J: TRBJ2-3
D: -
size: few
length: 15
CDR3: CASSQAGGGTDTQYF
DNA: TGCGCCAGCAGCCAAGCTGGCGGGGGCACAGATACGCAGTATTTT

V: TRBV27
J: TRBJ2-5
D: -
size: few
length: 13
CDR3: CASSVSGIETQYF
DNA: TGTGCCAGCAGTGTTAGCGGAATTGAGACCCAGTACTTC

V: TRBV19
J: TRBJ1-5
D: -
size: -
length: 15
CDR3: CASSLPGPSNQPQHF
DNA: TGTGCCAGTAGTCTACCGGGACCGTCCAATCAGCCCCAGCATTTT

V: TRBV5-1
J: TRBJ2-1
D: TRBD2
size: few
length: 18
CDR3: CASSLRLSVAGGVSEQFF
DNA: TGCGCCAGCAGCCTAAGGTTATCAGTAGCGGGGGGAGTGAGTGAGCAGTTCTTC

V: TRBV6-5
J: TRBJ1-1
D: -
size: few
length: 13
CDR3: CASSRVQNTEAFF
DNA: TGTGCCAGCAGCCGGGTGCAGAACACTGAAGCTTTCTTT

V: TRBV12-3/TRBV12-4
J: TRBJ1-1
D: TRBD1
size: -
length: 16
CDR3: CASTSGTGWMNTEAFF
DNA: TGTGCCAGCACCTCCGGGACAGGTTGGATGAACACTGAAGCTTTCTTT

V: TRBV9
J: TRBJ1-2
D: TRBD1
size: few
length: 15
CDR3: CASSAGTGDYYGYTF
DNA: TGTGCCAGCAGCGCCGGGACAGGGGATTACTATGGCTACACCTTC

V: TRBV6-6
J: TRBJ2-5
D: -
size: few
length: 14
CDR3: CASSLSRGEETQYF
DNA: TGTGCCAGCAGCCTTAGCAGGGGTGAAGAGACCCAGTACTTC

V: TRBV7-9
J: TRBJ2-7
D: -
size: few
length: 14
CDR3: CASGGAGISYEQYF
DNA: TGTGCCAGCGGGGGGGCGGGAATCTCCTACGAGCAGTACTTC

V: TRBV7-2
J: TRBJ2-5
D: TRBD2
size: -
length: 17
CDR3: CASSPNPSGGYQETQYF
DNA: TGTGCCAGCAGCCCAAATCCGAGCGGGGGTTACCAAGAGACCCAGTACTTC

V: TRBV12-3/TRBV12-4
J: TRBJ1-3
D: -
size: many
length: 16
CDR3: CASSLVGRSSGNTIYF
DNA: TGTGCCAGCAGTTTAGTAGGGCGCAGCTCTGGAAACACCATATATTTT

V: TRBV7-9
J: TRBJ2-5
D: TRBD2
size: few
length: 16
CDR3: CASSSYSGGAQETQYF
DNA: TGTGCCAGCAGCTCCTATAGCGGGGGGGCCCAAGAGACCCAGTACTTC

V: TRBV4-3
J: TRBJ2-2
D: TRBD1
size: many
length: 16
CDR3: CASSQAPGQGPGELFF
DNA: TGCGCCAGCAGCCAAGCACCGGGACAGGGGCCCGGGGAGCTGTTTTTT

V: TRBV20-1
J: TRBJ2-2
D: -
size: many
length: 15
CDR3: CSGLWGAEYSGELFF
DNA: TGCAGTGGCTTATGGGGTGCGGAGTATTCCGGGGAGCTGTTTTTT

V: TRBV28
J: TRBJ2-4
D: -
size: few
length: 14
CDR3: CASSSPGGKNIQYF
DNA: TGTGCCAGCAGTTCCCCTGGTGGCAAAAACATTCAGTACTTC

V: TRBV4-1
J: TRBJ2-1
D: TRBD1
size: -
length: 15
CDR3: CASSQAGQAYNEQFF
DNA: TGCGCCAGCAGCCAAGCGGGACAGGCCTACAATGAGCAGTTCTTC

V: TRBV24-1
J: TRBJ2-1
D: TRBD2
size: few
length: 15
CDR3: CATSAVAGYYNEQFF
DNA: TGTGCCACCAGTGCGGTAGCGGGGTACTACAATGAGCAGTTCTTC

V: TRBV5-1
J: TRBJ2-5
D: -
size: many
length: 11
CDR3: CASREEETQYF
DNA: TGCGCCAGCAGAGAGGAAGAGACCCAGTACTTC